These 13 T cell receptor beta chains came from one sample sequenced in a study of blood T cell repertoires in COVID-19. Profiled with immunoSEQ multiplex PCR; TCRdb holds only in-frame clones, not every one. The profile shows some 260,000 clones, roughly 87% of them singletons. Sequencing was done on a sample of PBMCs or T cells enriched from blood (not recorded which). These receptors were obtained from a woman aged 25 to 39 with acute COVID-19.

This chain connects TRBV6-5 to TRBJ1-2; the D gene is possibly TRBD1 (5 bases). V was shortened by 3 bases and J by 5 bases, with 16 bases between the two germline ends. The V gene's germline CDR1 is MNHEY and CDR2 SVGAGI. This CDR3 is 15 amino acids long. CDR3 residues: CASSYGQGALYGYTF. The CDR3 DNA reads TGTGCCAGCAGTTATGGGCAGGGCGCGTTATATGGCTACACCTTC.

The gene calls are TRBV7-2 and TRBJ1-4, with 7 bases lining up with TRBD1. CDR3 length equals 15 residues. Per germline, CDR1 SGHTA and CDR2 FQGNSA. With V trimmed by 2 bases and J by 10 bases, 10 bases remained unmatched. This CDR3 is CASSLNVQGVRKLFF. The CDR3 DNA reads TGTGCCAGCAGCTTAAATGTTCAGGGGGTGAGAAAACTGTTTTTT. The entire variable domain, with the rest obtained from reference TRBV7-2 and TRBJ1-4, is as follows: GAGVSQSPSNKVTEKGKDVELRCDPISGHTALYWYRQSLGQGLEFLIYFQGNSAPDKSGLPSDRFSAERTGGSVSTLTIQRTQQEDSAVYLCASSLNVQGVRKLFFGSGTQLSVL.

The chain recombines TRBV28 with TRBJ2-5; TRBD1 is a possible D gene (5 bases). Germline values: CDR1 MDHEN, CDR2 SYDVKM. This CDR3 has 14 residues. V was shortened by 6 bases and J by 5 bases, with 16 bases between the two germline ends. For the CDR3, the DNA is TGTGCCAGCAGCTTAAGGGGTTTCGTGGAGACCCAGTACTTC. Encoded protein: CASSLRGFVETQYF.

The chain employs TRBV6-1 and TRBJ1-2; maybe TRBD1 (6 bases). Germline-derived CDR1 and CDR2 are MNHNS and SASEGT. The V and J ends lost 4 bases and 4 bases respectively, with 19 bases between them. The CDR3 covers 16 residues. The CDR3, as DNA: TGTGCCAGCAGTGCTGGACAGTTTGCATCTCGCTATGGCTACACCTTC. This sequence encodes CASSAGQFASRYGYTF.

The chain carries TRBV19 and TRBJ2-1; D remains unclear. The CDR3 runs 15 residues. V lost 2 bases and J lost 1, with 9 bases in between. Germline V gives CDR1 LNHDA, CDR2 SQIVND (reference sequence). CDR3 coding DNA: TGTGCCAGTAGTATAATAGAGAGATCCTACAATGAGCAGTTCTTC. Residues: CASSIIERSYNEQFF.

The chain employs TRBV12-5 and TRBJ2-3, with 8 positions matching TRBD1. There are 14 residues in the CDR3. Germline V gene lookup returns CDR1 LGHNT and CDR2 FRNRAP. J gave up 4 bases and V 5 bases, and 5 bases lay outside the gene matches. In DNA, the CDR3 is TGTGCTAGTGGTCCCTCAGGGGGCGCAGATACGCAGTATTTT. Its translation is CASGPSGGADTQYF.

V is TRBV7-9 and J is TRBJ2-3, with 9 bases that match TRBD1. The CDR3 has 15 amino acids. V dropped 3 bases and J dropped 4; count of bases not matched to a gene: 5. The germline gives CDR1 SEHNR, CDR2 FQNEAQ (reference sequence). DNA of the CDR3: TGTGCCAGCAGCTTCCGGGACAGGGCCGCAGATACGCAGTATTTT. Protein sequence: CASSFRDRAADTQYF.

J is TRBJ1-5 and V is TRBV7-3; 8 nucleotides match TRBD1. This CDR3 is built from 13 residues. The germline V gene encodes CDR1 SGHTA and CDR2 FQGTGA. V shed 3 bases and J 5 bases; nucleotides not matched to a gene: 0. The CDR3, as DNA: TGTGCCAGCAGCTTGACAGGGGATCAGCCCCAGCATTTT. This encodes CASSLTGDQPQHF. Full variable domain (outside the CDR3, taken from reference TRBV7-3 and TRBJ1-5): GAGVSQTPSNKVTEKGKYVELRCDPISGHTALYWYRQSLGQGPEFLIYFQGTGAADDSGLPNDRFFAVRPEGSVSTLKIQRTERGDSAVYLCASSLTGDQPQHFGDGTRLSIL.

This chain links TRBV5-6 with TRBJ2-7; D remains ambiguous. Deletions cut 5 bases from V and 3 bases from J, with 24 bases between. The CDR3 has 17 amino acids. Germline V gene lookup returns CDR1 SGHDT and CDR2 YYEEEE. Here the CDR3 DNA reads TGTGCCAGCAGTCCACTTCGCAGGTCCGGCTACCGCTACGAGCAGTACTTC. It specifies CASSPLRRSGYRYEQYF.

This chain connects TRBV6-6 to TRBJ2-2; 7 bases are a match to TRBD1. The V gene end was trimmed by 6 bases and the J gene end by 1 base; junction bases not matched to a gene: 8. The CDR3 runs to 16 residues. Germline lookup yields CDR1 MNHNY and CDR2 SVGAGI (reference sequence). DNA for the CDR3: TGTGCCAGCAGCCGCACAGGGGCGATGAACACCGGGGAGCTGTTTTTT. It is translated as CASSRTGAMNTGELFF.

This clone is a singleton in its sample. The chain uses TRBV7-9 and TRBJ2-7; possible D gene TRBD1, 6 bases. The CDR3 is 13 amino acids. Trimming stripped 5 bases from V and 5 bases from J, with 13 bases between. The germline CDR1 and CDR2 sequences are SEHNR and FQNEAQ (reference sequence). CDR3 DNA: TGTGCCAGCAGCACGGCCAGGGGAAACGAGCAGTACTTC. This codes for CASSTARGNEQYF.

The chain carries TRBV18 and TRBJ2-2; the match to TRBD1 covers 9 bases. This CDR3 has 19 amino acids. J was trimmed by 0 bases and V by 4 bases; bases with no gene match: 12. Germline V gives CDR1 KGHSH, CDR2 LQKENI. CDR3 in DNA: TGTGCCAGCTCACGACAACAGGGGGCCCGAACCGCGAACACCGGGGAGCTGTTTTTT. Protein sequence: CASSRQQGARTANTGELFF.

There are a few counts of this clone. The chain has TRBV29-1 and TRBJ2-1; TRBD2 matches 13 bases. The junction had 13 bases not matched to a gene; V was cut back by 3 bases and J by 2 bases. The germline CDR1 and CDR2 sequences are SQVTM and ANQGSEA. The CDR3 is 19 residues long. CDR3 amino acids: CSVDGLVTSGRVTYNEQFF. CDR3 DNA sequence: TGCAGCGTTGACGGCCTCGTCACTAGCGGGAGGGTAACCTACAATGAGCAGTTCTTC.